The source of this T cell receptor (beta chain) is a study of blood T cell repertoires in COVID-19. Data came from immunoSEQ multiplex PCR; TCRdb stores just in-frame clones and leaves some out. The sample records about 160,000 clones, about 93% being singletons. The sample comprised peripheral blood. This sequence was found in a woman in her fifties or sixties with acute or convalescent COVID-19.

The CDR3 sequence: CASSPLGSPLHF. The CDR3 region has the DNA TGTGCCAGCAGCCCCCTAGGTTCACCCCTCCACTTT. The V and J genes are TRBV3-1 (or the pseudogene TRBV3-2) and TRBJ1-6, with no clear D. Germline lookup yields CDR1 LGHDT and CDR2 YNNKEL (reference sequence). The CDR3 sequence is 12 residues long. The germline V and J ends were trimmed by 4 bases and 9 bases, with 7 bases remaining between them.